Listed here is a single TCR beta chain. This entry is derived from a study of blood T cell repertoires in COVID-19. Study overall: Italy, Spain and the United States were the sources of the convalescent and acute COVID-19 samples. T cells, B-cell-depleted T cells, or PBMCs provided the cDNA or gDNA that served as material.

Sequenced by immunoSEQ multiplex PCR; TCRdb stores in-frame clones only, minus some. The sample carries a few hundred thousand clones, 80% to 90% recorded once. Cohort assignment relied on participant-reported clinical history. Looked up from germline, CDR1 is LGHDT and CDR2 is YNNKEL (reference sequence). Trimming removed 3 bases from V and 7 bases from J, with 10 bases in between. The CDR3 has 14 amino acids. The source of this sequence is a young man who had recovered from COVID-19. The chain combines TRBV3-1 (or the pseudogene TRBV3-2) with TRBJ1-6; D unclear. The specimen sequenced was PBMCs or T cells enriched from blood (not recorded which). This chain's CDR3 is CASSHPQMNSPLHF. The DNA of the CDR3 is TGTGCCAGCAGCCACCCCCAGATGAATTCACCCCTCCACTTT.